Described below is a single TCR beta chain sequence and its context. It lacks a known antigen. Base-call qualities are not available, and no considerably larger clone is one nucleotide away. This sample is part of a study of PD-L1 blockade in urothelial cancer (dated by TCRdb to about 2017). In terms of the full investigation: All patients started therapy around 2014 and received atezolizumab 1,200 mg intravenously every 3 weeks. About nine tenths of the roughly 29 patients were males with bladder-origin urothelial cancer, and about 60% of the 29 reported a prior smoking history. An ECOG performance status of 0 or 1 was recorded for the patients, and 0 to 3 prior chemotherapy regimens had been received by the patients. Blood samples were analyzed at 3 weeks after treatment start (second dose) and at 6 weeks after treatment start. A median of about 150,000 T cells and approximately 83,000 unique TCRs was obtained from blood samples, and a median clonality of around 0.08 was observed. An exploratory multi-omic analysis was conducted of the somatic, immune and clinical correlates of response to PD-L1 blockade with atezolizumab in urothelial cancer. Pretreatment tumor samples and matched peripheral blood, collected serially before and after atezolizumab treatment, underwent TCR sequencing. Durable clinical benefit was defined as a progression-free survival longer than 6 months, and TCR features were additionally tested against progression-free survival and overall survival. In the same patients, whole exome sequencing and RNA sequencing of pretreatment tumors were performed in addition to TCR sequencing. Durable clinical benefit was achieved by nine patients and was not achieved by 20 patients. Twenty-nine patients had pretreatment blood TCR-seq, about 24 had at least one posttreatment blood collection, and about 24 had tumor TCR-seq. The investigation overall reported the following: Because the sample size was small (n ≈ 27) and many exploratory analyses were performed, the results are intended to be hypothesis-generating. Among patients with durable benefit, tumor-associated TCR clones showed greater expansion in peripheral blood 3 weeks after treatment started (n ≈ 23, p = 0.022). A pretreatment peripheral blood TCR clonality below the median was linked to improved progression-free and overall survival.

From the germline V gene, CDR1 is SGHAT and CDR2 is FQNNGV. The CDR3 covers 13 residues, taking in both the cysteine and the phenylalanine. Only the CDR3 DNA stays, 39 bases, in frame from base 1. V gives up 4 bases and J gives up 11 bases, and the segment between their germline ends measures 15 bases. To estimate absolute template abundance from read counts, synthetic TCR analog templates were spiked into each PCR. The immunoSEQ assay was used to amplify TCRbeta CDR3 regions from genomic DNA with bias-controlled V and J gene primers. Rearranged TCRbeta segments were sequenced at approximately 20X coverage. The study's processing was this. Sequencing errors were corrected by clustering and CDR3s were annotated against IMGT to assign V, D and J genes. Downstream analyses used only productive TCRbeta rearrangements and left out out-of-frame or stop-codon sequences. Clonality was computed as one minus Shannon entropy normalized by the log of the number of unique productive sequences. Fisher's exact test with Benjamini-Hochberg correction, at a threshold of adjusted p below 0.01, was used to find clones that differed between time points or between blood and tumor. The source is immuneACCESS, and TCRdb retained only in-frame sequences with V and J called. Part of the clones is not carried over; for the studies checked, unresolved V genes explain less than half of this, and the remainder is unexplained. Clone size and V and J calls were adopted from that table, with D and trimming inferred from the DNA. This sample gives tens of thousands of clones in total; roughly 89% of them show up just once. In total, the top ten clones hold about 1.9% of the sample.

The cohort comprised fewer than 35 patients with locally advanced or metastatic urothelial carcinoma treated at Memorial Sloan Kettering on a trial protocol. Peripheral blood mononuclear cells were collected from each patient pretreatment and during treatment, giving between 1 and 8 total time points per patient. The Qiagen DNeasy Blood extraction kit was used to purify genomic DNA from total PBMCs and tumor samples. Collected pretreatment and during treatment, PBMCs were isolated and stored as previously described. The material was PBMCs, obtained around atezolizumab (anti-PD-L1) treatment. The rearranged chain carries TRBV11-2 and TRBJ2-4; the D gene is perhaps TRBD2, on 6 matching bases. This receptor was taken from a man aged 55 to 70 with urothelial cancer. CDR3 sequence: CASSSFRDSLQYF. The bases read TGTGCCAGCAGCTCCTTCCGGGACTCACTTCAGTACTTC.